The rows below give T cell receptor beta chains drawn from one sample of a study of control samples from healthy donors and cancer patients. The protocol was immunoSEQ multiplex PCR, while the TCRdb copy is restricted to in-frame clones and leaves out a portion. The sample consists of some 120,000 clones, 90% to 95% of them appearing once. Sequencing was performed on PBMCs. Receptors were obtained from a man in his fifties or sixties with head and neck cancer. CDR3s include the opening cysteine and the closing phenylalanine or tryptophan. D genes are given only for firm matches. Size values are once, few and many counts, or a class for expanded clones, and some rows have none.

d_gene	v_gene	abundance	j_gene	CDR3nt	CDR3aa
.	TRBV5-1	.	TRBJ2-3	TGCGCCAGCAGCTTGCGAGAACGAGATACGCAGTATTTT	CASSLRERDTQYF
.	TRBV12-3/TRBV12-4	.	TRBJ2-1	TGTGCCAGCAGTTTGGGGGCGGGGACTGAGCAGTTCTTC	CASSLGAGTEQFF
.	TRBV7-3	.	TRBJ1-3	TGTGCCAGCAGCTTAAGTGGGTTCTCTGGAAACACCATATATTTT	CASSLSGFSGNTIYF
.	TRBV30	.	TRBJ2-7	TGTGCCTGGACATCCGCCTACGAGCAGTACTTC	CAWTSAYEQYF
.	TRBV30	.	TRBJ2-1	TGTGCCTCCTCAGGGGGAGAGGGGGGCAATGAGCAGTTCTTC	CASSGGEGGNEQFF
.	TRBV7-2	.	TRBJ2-1	TGTGCCAGCAGCTTAGCCCCGGGACGGAGTAACAATGAGCAGTTCTTC	CASSLAPGRSNNEQFF
.	TRBV7-2	.	TRBJ1-1	TGTGCCAGCAGCTGGGGGACGGGCACTGAAGCTTTCTTT	CASSWGTGTEAFF
.	TRBV30	.	TRBJ1-2	TGTGCCTGGAGATCGACCGATGGCACGAACTATGGCTACACCTTC	CAWRSTDGTNYGYTF
.	TRBV5-3	.	TRBJ2-2	TGTGCCAGAAGCTCCACCTGGAACACCGGGGAGCTGTTTTTT	CARSSTWNTGELFF
TRBD1	TRBV27	.	TRBJ1-5	TGTGCCAGCAGTCCCCGACAGGGTTGGAGCAATCAGCCCCAGCATTTT	CASSPRQGWSNQPQHF
.	TRBV9	.	TRBJ2-7	TGTGCCAGCAGCGTAGCAGATACCTACGAGCAGTACTTC	CASSVADTYEQYF
.	TRBV12-3/TRBV12-4	once	TRBJ1-6	TGTGCCAGCAGTCGTCGGGACCTTTCACCCCTCCACTTT	CASSRRDLSPLHF
.	TRBV7-9	.	TRBJ2-2	TGTGCCAGCAGCCCCATGGGTGGGGAGCTGTTTTTT	CASSPMGGELFF
.	TRBV4-1	.	TRBJ2-5	TGCGCCAGCAGCCAAGCTAGGCTCCAGGCGGGAGAGACCCAGTACTTC	CASSQARLQAGETQYF
.	TRBV12-3/TRBV12-4	.	TRBJ2-1	TGTGCCAGCGCTGGGACCCTCTACAATGAGCAGTTCTTC	CASAGTLYNEQFF
.	TRBV2	.	TRBJ1-1	TGTGCCAGCAAGGGGGGACACCAGAACACTGAAGCTTTCTTT	CASKGGHQNTEAFF
.	TRBV28	.	TRBJ2-3	TGTGCCAGCAGTCTGGGGGGTACCACAGATACGCAGTATTTT	CASSLGGTTDTQYF
.	TRBV9	.	TRBJ2-2	TGTGCCAGCAGCGTCCCACAGGGTCTCGACACCGGGGAGCTGTTTTTT	CASSVPQGLDTGELFF